The 8 T cell receptor beta chains listed next were all sequenced from one sample in a study of tumor-infiltrating lymphocytes in primary liver carcinoma. Unsorted whole blood yielded blood RNA, and germline DNA was extracted as well. Production of TCR beta cDNA used 400 to 600 ng total RNA together with a constant-region primer. Three rounds of nested multiplex PCR with slightly modified ARM-PCR produced TCR beta libraries. The first two PCR rounds, nine to ten cycles each, used TRBV1-TRBV30 forward primers and a C-beta reverse primer. TCRdb re-derived calls from the multiplex PCR reads in MiXCR, one entry per CDR3 protein. The sample carries approximately 300,000 distinct CDR3 sequences, more than 55% recorded once. The sequencing input was peripheral blood. These receptors all stem from a man between 40 and 49 years old with primary liver carcinoma and hepatitis B virus infection.

This clonotype appeared many times. The J gene is TRBJ1-1, the V gene TRBV5-1; TRBD1 agrees at 8 bases. CDR3 length: 14 amino acids. Germline V CDR1 and CDR2: SGHRS, YFSETQ. Trimming at V came to 4 bases and at J to 5 bases, leaving 7 bases not matched to a gene. CDR3 coding DNA: TGCGCCAGCAGCCCAAGGACAGGGCGAACTGAAGCTTTCTTT. Residues: CASSPRTGRTEAFF. The entire variable domain, with the rest obtained from reference TRBV5-1 and TRBJ1-1, is as follows: KAGVTQTPRYLIKTRGQQVTLSCSPISGHRSVSWYQQTPGQGLQFLFEYFSETQRNKGNFPGRFSGRQFSNSRSEMNVSTLELGDSALYLCASSPRTGRTEAFFGQGTRLTVV.

Many counts were recorded for this clonotype. The V and J genes are TRBV5-1 and TRBJ2-1, with TRBD2 matching 12 bases. The CDR3 is 18 amino acids. Per germline, CDR1 SGHRS and CDR2 YFSETQ. V trimming: 2 bases; J trimming: 9 bases; junction bases outside the gene matches: 15. DNA for the CDR3: TGCGCCAGCAGCTTAAATAGACTAGCGGGAGACAGGAGGGGTGAGCAGTTCTTC. Protein: CASSLNRLAGDRRGEQFF. The full variable domain, in which reference TRBV5-1 and TRBJ2-1 provide the parts outside the CDR3, is KAGVTQTPRYLIKTRGQQVTLSCSPISGHRSVSWYQQTPGQGLQFLFEYFSETQRNKGNFPGRFSGRQFSNSRSEMNVSTLELGDSALYLCASSLNRLAGDRRGEQFFGPGTRLTVL.

The rearrangement joins TRBV12-3 or TRBV12-4 to TRBJ2-5; D unclear. The CDR3 covers 11 residues. V lost 7 bases to trimming and J lost 0 bases, with 3 bases between them. The CDR3 spells CASNDQETQYF. The DNA of the CDR3 is TGTGCCAGCAATGACCAAGAGACCCAGTACTTC.

A remark on this clonotype: This may be a read error: a much more frequent sequence differs by one nucleotide. This sequence joins TRBV6-2 or TRBV6-3 and TRBJ2-7; unclear D gene. CDR3 length equals 14 residues. Germline-derived CDR1 and CDR2 are MNHEY and SVGEGT. The CDR3 loop reads CASSYGDTSYEQHF. The CDR3 DNA reads TGTGCCAGCAGTTACGGAGACACCTCCTACGAGCAGCACTTC.

V usage is TRBV12-3 or TRBV12-4 and J usage is TRBJ2-7; TRBD1 matches 10 bases. The CDR3 extends over 16 amino acids. The trim removed 2 bases at V and 0 bases at J, leaving 4 bases unmatched. Written as DNA, the CDR3 is TGTGCCAGCAGTTTATCCGGGACAGGGGACTCCTACGAGCAGTACTTC. Amino acid sequence: CASSLSGTGDSYEQYF.

Points on this clonotype: With a much larger clone just one base away, this may be a read error. The chain links TRBV29-1 to TRBJ1-4; 9 nucleotides line up with TRBD1. Germline CDR1 reads SQVTM; CDR2 reads ANQGSEA. J lost 10 bases, V lost 6 bases, and 9 bases had no gene match. The CDR3 covers 13 residues. This CDR3 reads CSVTGQGEGKLFF. The CDR3 DNA reads TGCAGCGTGACGGGACAGGGAGAGGGAAAACTGTTTTTT.

Note on this clonotype: At one end, the junction sequence differs from germline, possibly due to a read error. The chain links TRBV6-2 or TRBV6-3 to TRBJ2-4; 7 bases line up with TRBD1. Germline lookup yields CDR1 MNHEY and CDR2 SVGEGT. This CDR3 has 15 amino acids. The CDR3 reads CTSSRQGHFNDIQYF. CDR3 coding DNA: TGTACCAGCAGCCGACAGGGACACTTCAACGACATTCAGTACTTC.

This clonotype was counted ten times or more. This chain joins TRBV12-3 or TRBV12-4 and TRBJ1-3; no firm D call. V lost 2 bases and J lost 0, with 8 bases in between. The CDR3 contains 15 residues. CDR3 sequence reads: CASSLSGSSGNTIYF. In DNA form, the CDR3 reads TGTGCCAGCAGTTTAAGCGGGAGCTCTGGAAACACCATATATTTT.